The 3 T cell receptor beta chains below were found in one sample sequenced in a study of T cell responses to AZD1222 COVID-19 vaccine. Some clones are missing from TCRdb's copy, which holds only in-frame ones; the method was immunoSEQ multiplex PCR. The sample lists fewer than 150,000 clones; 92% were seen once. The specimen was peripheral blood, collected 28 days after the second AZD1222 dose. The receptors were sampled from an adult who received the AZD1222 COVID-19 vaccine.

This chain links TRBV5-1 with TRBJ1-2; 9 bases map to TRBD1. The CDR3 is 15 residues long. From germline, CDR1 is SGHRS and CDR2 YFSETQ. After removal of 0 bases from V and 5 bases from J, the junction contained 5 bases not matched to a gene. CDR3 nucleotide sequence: TGCGCCAGCAGCTTGGACGGGACAGGGCCATATGGCTACACCTTC. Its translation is CASSLDGTGPYGYTF. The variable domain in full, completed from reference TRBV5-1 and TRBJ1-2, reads KAGVTQTPRYLIKTRGQQVTLSCSPISGHRSVSWYQQTPGQGLQFLFEYFSETQRNKGNFPGRFSGRQFSNSRSEMNVSTLELGDSALYLCASSLDGTGPYGYTFGSGTRLTVV.

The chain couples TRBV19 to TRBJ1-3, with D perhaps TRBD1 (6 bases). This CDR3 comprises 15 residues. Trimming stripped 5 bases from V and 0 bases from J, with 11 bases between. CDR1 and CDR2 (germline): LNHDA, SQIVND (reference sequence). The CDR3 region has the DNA TGTGCCAGTAGTGACACAGGGACCTCTGGAAACACCATATATTTT. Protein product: CASSDTGTSGNTIYF.

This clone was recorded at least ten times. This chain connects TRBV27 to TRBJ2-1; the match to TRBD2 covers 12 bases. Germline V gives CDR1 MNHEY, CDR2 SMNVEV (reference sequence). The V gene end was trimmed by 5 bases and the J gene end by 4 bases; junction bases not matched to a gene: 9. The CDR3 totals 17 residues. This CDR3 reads CASSPLQLAGGYNEQFF. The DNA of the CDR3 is TGTGCCAGCAGTCCCCTCCAACTAGCGGGGGGTTACAATGAGCAGTTCTTC.